These 31 T cell receptor beta chains were all obtained from the same sample, sequenced in a study of cytomegalovirus exposure and HLA in healthy donors. PCR employed 60 Vbeta and 13 Jbeta primers. Sequencing was performed with immunoSEQ multiplex PCR; in TCRdb, only in-frame clones are kept and a portion is missing. This repertoire shows 150,000 to 200,000 clones, over 75% found once; its top ten account for 0.85% to 1%. The material sequenced was PBMCs. The receptors here all came from a woman in her 50s in good health and CMV-seropositive.

The rearrangement uses TRBV10-1 and TRBJ1-2, with D possibly matching TRBD1 (6 bases). The ends were cut back, 0 bases at V and 6 bases at J, with 14 bases in the middle. Germline assignment: CDR1 WNHNN and CDR2 SYGVQD (reference sequence). This CDR3 has 15 residues. The CDR3 is CASSESPTGSDGYTF. The CDR3 DNA sequence: TGCGCCAGCAGTGAGTCCCCGACAGGTTCCGATGGCTACACCTTC.

The chain combines TRBV6-1 with TRBJ2-3, with D possibly being TRBD1 (6 bases). The CDR3 runs 13 residues. CDR1 is MNHNS, CDR2 SASEGT, per germline. Trimming removed 4 bases at V and 4 bases at J, with 9 bases between. This CDR3 is CASSAQGSDTQYF. CDR3 sequence (DNA): TGTGCCAGCAGTGCGCAGGGGTCAGATACGCAGTATTTT.

V usage is TRBV2 and J usage is TRBJ1-1; D might be TRBD1 (6 bases). The length of the CDR3 is 13 residues. Germline CDR1 SNHLY, CDR2 FYNNEI. Trimming cost V 7 bases and J 2 bases, with 11 bases left between them. The CDR3 coding sequence is TGTGCCAGCACCAAGGGGGTAAACACTGAAGCTTTCTTT. Translation: CASTKGVNTEAFF. Using reference TRBV2 and TRBJ1-1 for the parts outside the CDR3, the full variable domain is EPEVTQTPSHQVTQMGQEVILRCVPISNHLYFYWYRQILGQKVEFLVSFYNNEISEKSEIFDDQFSVERPDGSNFTLKIRSTKLEDSAMYFCASTKGVNTEAFFGQGTRLTVV.

This chain uses TRBV5-1 with TRBJ2-1; a weak D match, TRBD1 (6 bases). CDR3 size: 12 residues. V lost 6 bases, J lost 5 bases, and 9 bases lay in between. The germline V gene encodes CDR1 SGHRS and CDR2 YFSETQ. Here the CDR3 DNA reads TGCGCCAGCAAGGACAGTGACAATGAGCAGTTCTTC. Protein: CASKDSDNEQFF.

This chain connects TRBV9 to TRBJ2-1, with 9 bases aligning to TRBD1. The CDR3 has 15 residues. After removal of 4 bases from V and 8 bases from J, the junction contained 10 bases not matched to a gene. Germline loops: CDR1 SGDLS, CDR2 YYNGEE. The CDR3 reads CASSHGTGLNDEQFF. DNA for the CDR3: TGTGCCAGCAGCCATGGGACAGGGCTAAACGATGAGCAGTTCTTC. The entire variable domain, with the rest obtained from reference TRBV9 and TRBJ2-1, is as follows: DSGVTQTPKHLITATGQRVTLRCSPRSGDLSVYWYQQSLDQGLQFLIQYYNGEERAKGNILERFSAQQFPDLHSELNLSSLELGDSALYFCASSHGTGLNDEQFFGPGTRLTVL.

The rearrangement joins TRBV18 to TRBJ2-5, with a tentative D call TRBD1 (6 bases). The CDR3 spans 14 residues. Per the germline V gene, CDR1 is KGHSH and CDR2 is LQKENI. The ends were cut back, 3 bases at V and 2 bases at J, with 10 bases in the middle. CDR3 in amino acids: CASSPQGSQETQYF. The CDR3 nucleotides are TGTGCCAGCTCACCTCAGGGGTCACAAGAGACCCAGTACTTC.

The V and J genes are TRBV6-1 and TRBJ1-4; D perhaps matches TRBD1 (6 bases). The germline V and J ends were trimmed by 10 bases and 8 bases, with 20 bases remaining between them. This CDR3 has 14 residues. Germline V gene sequence: CDR1 MNHNS, CDR2 SASEGT. The CDR3 nucleotides are TGTGCCACCCGAGGGGGGGCCGGACGGGAAAAACTGTTTTTT. Encoded protein: CATRGGAGREKLFF.

This clone was counted between two and nine times. This chain links TRBV5-1 with TRBJ2-7; D gene ambiguous. Germline lookup yields CDR1 SGHRS and CDR2 YFSETQ. The CDR3 spans 15 residues. Trimming removed 1 base from V and 2 bases from J, with 13 bases in between. The CDR3 reads CASSLNPGVPYEQYF. The CDR3 region has the DNA TGCGCCAGCAGCTTGAATCCAGGTGTCCCCTACGAGCAGTACTTC.

The chain employs TRBV21-1 and TRBJ1-1; whether TRBD1, the table's D call, matches the DNA was not checked. TRBV21-1 is a recognized pseudogene. This CDR3 has 16 amino acids. DNA of the CDR3: TGTGCCAGCATCCACCCCCGGGACAGGGGCTACACTGAAGCTTTCTTT. Protein: CASIHPRDRGYTEAFF.

The chain links TRBV6-1 to TRBJ1-5, with D maybe TRBD1 (5 bases). Trimming removed 4 bases at V and 3 bases at J, with 16 bases between. Per germline, CDR1 MNHNS and CDR2 SASEGT. The CDR3 is 16 residues long. CDR3 protein: CASSAGRGGLNQPQHF. DNA of the CDR3: TGTGCCAGCAGTGCTGGAAGGGGTGGGCTCAATCAGCCCCAGCATTTT.

The chain uses TRBV9 and TRBJ2-3; 10 bases match TRBD1. The germline V gene has CDR1 SGDLS and CDR2 YYNGEE. The CDR3 contains 15 residues. Trimming removed 4 bases from V and 4 bases from J; junction bases left unmatched: 6. This CDR3 reads CASSPRDRGSDTQYF. Written as DNA, the CDR3 is TGTGCCAGCAGCCCGCGGGACAGGGGTTCAGATACGCAGTATTTT.

This clone was found a few times. V gene TRBV10-3 combines with J gene TRBJ1-2; 7 nucleotides align to TRBD1. V dropped 4 bases and J dropped 4; count of bases not matched to a gene: 9. CDR1 is ENHRY, CDR2 SYGVKD, per germline. This CDR3 region has 15 residues. The CDR3 DNA is TGTGCCATCAGTGGAGAACTCACAGGGGCCTATGGCTACACCTTC. Translation: CAISGELTGAYGYTF.

The chain joins TRBV5-6 to TRBJ2-7; the D is unclear. Trimming pared 2 bases from V and 5 bases from J, leaving 20 bases between. This CDR3 contains 16 residues. The germline V gene has CDR1 SGHDT and CDR2 YYEEEE. CDR3 in amino acids: CASSFSRWATKDEQYF. The CDR3 nucleotides read TGTGCCAGCAGCTTTAGTCGGTGGGCGACGAAGGACGAGCAGTACTTC.

This clone was seen more than once but under ten times. This chain uses TRBV5-6 with TRBJ1-5, with D perhaps TRBD1 (5 bases). This CDR3 spans 16 amino acids. V was clipped by 4 bases and J by 0 bases, with 14 bases between them. The V gene's germline CDR1 is SGHDT and CDR2 YYEEEE. The CDR3 is CASSIGGGYSNQPQHF. For the CDR3, the DNA is TGTGCCAGCAGCATCGGGGGGGGATATAGCAATCAGCCCCAGCATTTT.

This chain uses TRBV28 with TRBJ1-1, with D hard to call. The germline V and J ends were trimmed by 2 bases and 9 bases, with 10 bases remaining between them. This CDR3 is built from 12 residues. Per the germline V gene, CDR1 is MDHEN and CDR2 is SYDVKM. CDR3: CASSLRRVQAFF. The CDR3 DNA follows: TGTGCCAGCAGTTTACGTCGGGTGCAAGCTTTCTTT.

The J gene is TRBJ2-2, the V gene TRBV7-2; D is uncertain. This CDR3 comprises 15 residues. Germline CDR1 is SGHTA and CDR2 is FQGNSA. V gave up 5 bases and J gave up 3 bases, with 13 bases separating them. CDR3 amino acids: CASSPRGRHTGELFF. The CDR3 DNA follows: TGTGCCAGCAGCCCTCGTGGCAGGCACACCGGGGAGCTGTTTTTT.

CDR3 nucleotides: TGCGCCAGCAGCTTGGACGTATCGGGACACAACACTGAAGCTTTCTTT. It codes for CASSLDVSGHNTEAFF. The chain joins TRBV5-1 to TRBJ1-1; possibly TRBD1 for D (6 bases). Germline V gives CDR1 SGHRS, CDR2 YFSETQ. V gave up 0 bases and J gave up 2 bases, with 14 bases separating them. CDR3 size: 16 residues.

V and J are TRBV11-2 and TRBJ2-7; D is uncertain. The CDR3 extends over 14 amino acids. Looked up from germline, CDR1 is SGHAT and CDR2 is FQNNGV. V shed 0 bases and J shed 0 bases, with 6 bases lying between them. The CDR3: CASSLDASSYEQYF. CDR3 DNA sequence: TGTGCCAGCAGCTTAGATGCCAGCTCCTACGAGCAGTACTTC.

This clone has more than one count but fewer than ten. The gene calls are TRBV2 and TRBJ2-3; possibly TRBD1 for D (6 bases). This CDR3 is 14 amino acids long. Per germline, CDR1 SNHLY and CDR2 FYNNEI. The V gene lost 8 bases and the J gene lost 0 bases, with 12 bases spanning the gap. In nucleotides, the CDR3 is TGTGCCAGCCTCCGGGACACCAGCACAGATACGCAGTATTTT. It codes for CASLRDTSTDTQYF.

This sequence joins TRBV4-1 and TRBJ1-6, with D perhaps matching TRBD1 (6 bases). Deletions cut 1 base from V and 8 bases from J, with 9 bases between. This CDR3 spans 14 amino acids. The germline V gene encodes CDR1 MGHRA and CDR2 YSYEKL. CDR3 nucleotide sequence: TGCGCCAGCAGCCAAGCTCCAGGGGATTCACCCCTCCACTTT. This translates into CASSQAPGDSPLHF.

V usage is TRBV6-5 and J usage is TRBJ1-1; 8 bases align to TRBD1. The CDR3 runs 13 residues. CDR1 is MNHEY and CDR2 is SVGAGI in the germline V gene. The J segment lost 0 bases and the V segment lost 7 bases, leaving 1 base of the junction unmatched. Here the CDR3 DNA reads TGTGCCAGCACGGGACAGGTGAACACTGAAGCTTTCTTT. It encodes CASTGQVNTEAFF.

The chain couples TRBV13 to TRBJ2-1; 15 bases are shared with TRBD2. Germline CDR1 PRHDT, CDR2 FYEKMQ (reference sequence). This CDR3 has 21 residues. V lost 2 bases to trimming and J lost 4 bases; unmatched junction nucleotides: 15. The CDR3 nucleotides are TGTGCCAGCAGCTTATCGTGGGGGGGACTAGCGGGAGGCTTGGGGTACAATGAGCAGTTCTTC. Encoded protein: CASSLSWGGLAGGLGYNEQFF.

This chain joins TRBV27 and TRBJ1-2; 8 positions agree with TRBD1. This CDR3 is built from 14 residues. Per germline, CDR1 MNHEY and CDR2 SMNVEV (reference sequence). Trimming at V came to 7 bases and at J to 1 base, leaving 5 bases not matched to a gene. CDR3 DNA sequence: TGTGCCAGCACCAGGACAGGGAATAACTATGGCTACACCTTC. This translates into CASTRTGNNYGYTF.

The chain has TRBV11-2 and TRBJ1-1, with a tentative D call TRBD1 (5 bases). From germline, CDR1 is SGHAT and CDR2 FQNNGV. V was clipped by 1 base and J by 2 bases, with 8 bases between them. CDR3 size: 14 residues. The DNA for the CDR3 is TGTGCCAGCAGCTTAGGGGGGGGTAACACTGAAGCTTTCTTT. This gives the protein CASSLGGGNTEAFF.

This rearrangement joins TRBV7-9 to TRBJ2-2, with D uncertain. In germline, CDR1 is SEHNR, CDR2 FQNEAQ (reference sequence). CDR3 length equals 15 residues. The V end was cut by 1 base, the J end by 1 base, with 7 bases between. DNA for the CDR3: TGTGCCAGCAGCTTAGAATGGAGGAACACCGGGGAGCTGTTTTTT. Amino acids: CASSLEWRNTGELFF.

This clone came up once. This chain joins TRBV27 and TRBJ2-2; D uncertain. CDR1 is MNHEY and CDR2 is SMNVEV in the germline V gene (reference sequence). With 6 bases removed from V and 5 bases from J, the gap between germline ends came to 7 bases. The CDR3 runs 12 residues. CDR3 coding DNA: TGTGCCAGCAGAAAGCTAACCGGGGAGCTGTTTTTT. This translates into CASRKLTGELFF.

The rearrangement joins TRBV19 to TRBJ1-2; D may be TRBD1 (5 bases). CDR1 is LNHDA, CDR2 SQIVND, per germline (reference sequence). V was pared by 7 bases and J by 5 bases, with 17 bases between. The CDR3 has 14 amino acids. This chain's CDR3 is CASNLRDSGYGYTF. CDR3 nucleotide sequence: TGTGCCAGTAACCTACGGGACTCGGGTTATGGCTACACCTTC.

This chain links TRBV18 with TRBJ1-4, with 7 bases fitting TRBD1. J lost 8 bases, V lost 2 bases, and 8 bases had no gene match. The CDR3 sequence is 15 residues long. Germline CDR1 and CDR2: KGHSH and LQKENI. The CDR3 reads CASSPRNRGGEKLFF. The CDR3 nucleotides read TGTGCCAGCTCACCAAGAAACAGGGGAGGAGAAAAACTGTTTTTT.

The chain carries TRBV7-9 and TRBJ2-5; D may be TRBD2 (6 bases). This CDR3 is 17 amino acids long. Germline CDR1 SEHNR, CDR2 FQNEAQ (reference sequence). V was pared by 6 bases and J by 2 bases, with 22 bases between. Written as DNA, the CDR3 is TGTGCCAGCAGGCGAAGGGAGGCCAGGCCCAATCAAGAGACCCAGTACTTC. It encodes CASRRREARPNQETQYF.

The chain has TRBV6-1 and TRBJ1-1; 9 positions match TRBD1. V lost 6 bases to trimming and J lost 8 bases; unmatched junction nucleotides: 13. Germline V CDR1 and CDR2: MNHNS, SASEGT. The CDR3 consists of 15 residues. The CDR3 is CASSQSKMTGGEAFF. Written as DNA, the CDR3 is TGTGCCAGCAGCCAATCCAAAATGACAGGGGGGGAAGCTTTCTTT.

The chain uses TRBV28 and TRBJ2-1; 8 positions match TRBD1. Germline V lookup: CDR1 MDHEN, CDR2 SYDVKM. Trimming took 3 bases from V and 7 from J; bases not matched to a gene: 8. The CDR3 length is 15 residues. CDR3 DNA: TGTGCCAGCAGTTTCCCCAGGGGGCTAATAAATGAGCAGTTCTTC. Translation gives CASSFPRGLINEQFF.